These 27 T cell receptor beta chains were all obtained from the same sample, sequenced in a study of lymphopenia after photon versus proton radiotherapy (dated by TCRdb to between 2018 and 2020). The receptor library was made with the immunoSEQ multiplex PCR assay. The source is immuneACCESS, and TCRdb retained only in-frame sequences with V and J called. Part of the clones is not carried over; for the studies checked, unresolved V genes explain less than half of this, and the remainder is unexplained. This sample is represented by around 160,000 clones; roughly nine tenths of them were singletons. Approximately 4.8% of the sample belongs to the ten largest clones. Sequenced here: peripheral blood, sampled from a patient treated with photon-based radiotherapy. Source of these receptors: a man aged 50-59 years with gastric cancer.

The chain joins TRBV7-9 to TRBJ2-3; 8 bases map to TRBD2. The CDR3 length is 16 residues. The germline CDR1 and CDR2 sequences are SEHNR and FQNEAQ (reference sequence). The V and J ends lost 3 bases and 3 bases, in that order; junction bases with no gene match: 8. CDR3 in amino acids: CASSFGREGVTDTQYF. CDR3 DNA: TGTGCCAGCAGCTTTGGTCGGGAGGGCGTGACAGATACGCAGTATTTT. The full variable domain, in which reference TRBV7-9 and TRBJ2-3 provide the parts outside the CDR3, is DTGVSQNPRHKITKRGQNVTFRCDPISEHNRLYWYRQTLGQGPEFLTYFQNEAQLEKSRLLSDRFSAERPKGSFSTLEIQRTEQGDSAMYLCASSFGREGVTDTQYFGPGTRLTVL.

In its sample, this clone was seen once. CDR3 sequence: CASSIERVPYNEQFF. The DNA for the CDR3 is TGTGCCAGTAGTATAGAGCGGGTCCCTTACAATGAGCAGTTCTTC. The chain has TRBV19 and TRBJ2-1; D perhaps matches TRBD2 (5 bases). The CDR3 has 15 amino acids. V was cut by 0 bases and J by 4 bases, with 10 bases left in between. Per germline, CDR1 LNHDA and CDR2 SQIVND (reference sequence). The full variable domain, with the rest looked up from reference TRBV19 and TRBJ2-1, is DGGITQSPKYLFRKEGQNVTLSCEQNLNHDAMYWYRQDPGQGLRLIYYSQIVNDFQKGDIAEGYSVSREKKESFPLTVTSAQKNPTAFYLCASSIERVPYNEQFFGPGTRLTVL.

The chain recombines TRBV7-2 with TRBJ1-1; no reliable D call. CDR3 length: 14 residues. V was cut by 1 base and J by 2 bases, with 8 bases left in between. The germline V gene encodes CDR1 SGHTA and CDR2 FQGNSA. As DNA, the CDR3 is TGTGCCAGCAGCTTAGGGACCCCAAACACTGAAGCTTTCTTT. Protein product: CASSLGTPNTEAFF.

The V and J genes are TRBV29-1 and TRBJ1-1; TRBD1 matches at 7 bases. The CDR3 length is 13 residues. The V gene end was trimmed by 4 bases and the J gene end by 5 bases; junction bases not matched to a gene: 7. The germline V gene has CDR1 SQVTM and CDR2 ANQGSEA. The CDR3: CSVVGAGGTEAFF. The CDR3 DNA sequence: TGCAGCGTTGTCGGGGCAGGGGGAACTGAAGCTTTCTTT.

The chain links TRBV7-7 to TRBJ2-1; no clear D gene. Per the germline V gene, CDR1 is SSHAT and CDR2 is FNYEAQ (reference sequence). V lost 1 base and J lost 8, with 6 bases in between. This CDR3 is built from 12 residues. Here the CDR3 reads CASSLDGYEQFF. For the CDR3, the DNA is TGTGCCAGCAGCTTAGACGGCTATGAGCAGTTCTTC.

This chain connects TRBV7-9 to TRBJ2-4, with D possibly called TRBD1 or TRBD2 (5 bases each). Germline CDR1 reads SEHNR; CDR2 reads FQNEAQ (reference sequence). CDR3 size: 13 residues. V was cut by 8 bases and J by 0 bases, with 8 bases left in between. The CDR3 sequence: CASEGIAKNIQYF. The CDR3 coding sequence is TGTGCCAGCGAGGGGATAGCCAAAAACATTCAGTACTTC. The full variable domain, in which reference TRBV7-9 and TRBJ2-4 provide the parts outside the CDR3, is DTGVSQNPRHKITKRGQNVTFRCDPISEHNRLYWYRQTLGQGPEFLTYFQNEAQLEKSRLLSDRFSAERPKGSFSTLEIQRTEQGDSAMYLCASEGIAKNIQYFGAGTRLSVL.

The chain has TRBV2 and TRBJ2-5, with 8 positions matching TRBD2. This CDR3 is built from 15 residues. CDR1 is SNHLY and CDR2 is FYNNEI in the germline V gene. Trimming removed 4 bases from V and 2 bases from J; junction bases left unmatched: 6. In nucleotides, the CDR3 is TGTGCCAGCAGTGGTATAGCGGGACGACAAGAGACCCAGTACTTC. This translates into CASSGIAGRQETQYF.

This chain links TRBV19 with TRBJ2-7, with 7 bases identical to TRBD1. This CDR3 spans 13 amino acids. Germline trimming cut 6 bases from V and 6 bases from J; bases unmatched to any gene: 8. The germline CDR1 and CDR2 sequences are LNHDA and SQIVND (reference sequence). CDR3 sequence: CASRLTGVGEQYF. The CDR3 DNA follows: TGTGCCAGTAGACTTACAGGGGTCGGCGAGCAGTACTTC.

The rearrangement uses TRBV6-5 and TRBJ1-1, with TRBD1 matching 7 bases. CDR3 length: 14 residues. The germline CDR1 and CDR2 sequences are MNHEY and SVGAGI. V shed 11 bases and J 2 bases; nucleotides not matched to a gene: 11. The CDR3 nucleotides are TGTGCCTCCTCCCCGGGGACAGCTAACACTGAAGCTTTCTTT. It yields the protein CASSPGTANTEAFF.

This clone was detected only once. The rearrangement joins TRBV9 to TRBJ2-3; 10 bases align to TRBD2. Germline V gene lookup returns CDR1 SGDLS and CDR2 YYNGEE. Trimming removed 4 bases from V and 5 bases from J; junction bases left unmatched: 10. There are 16 residues in the CDR3. CDR3 protein: CASSPLSGRAVDTQYF. CDR3 coding DNA: TGTGCCAGCAGCCCCCTGAGCGGGAGGGCCGTAGATACGCAGTATTTT.

V and J are TRBV14 and TRBJ2-7; 8 nucleotides match TRBD1. Per the germline V gene, CDR1 is SGHDN and CDR2 is FVKESK. The J segment lost 2 bases and the V segment lost 0 bases, leaving 6 bases of the junction unmatched. The CDR3 totals 16 residues. The CDR3: CASSQDQGQVAYEQYF. The CDR3 DNA sequence: TGTGCCAGCAGCCAAGATCAGGGACAGGTAGCCTACGAGCAGTACTTC.

The CDR3 DNA sequence: TGTGCCAGTAGTCCCACTAGCGGGGCCACCTACGAGCAGTACTTC. Protein sequence: CASSPTSGATYEQYF. The rearrangement joins TRBV19 to TRBJ2-7; TRBD2 matches 10 bases. The junction had 6 bases not matched to a gene; V was cut back by 5 bases and J by 2 bases. This CDR3 is built from 15 residues. Germline values: CDR1 LNHDA, CDR2 SQIVND (reference sequence).

The chain has TRBV5-1 and TRBJ1-2; no clear D gene. V was trimmed by 4 bases and J by 4 bases, leaving 11 bases between them. Germline V lookup: CDR1 SGHRS, CDR2 YFSETQ. The CDR3 runs to 13 residues. This chain's CDR3 is CASSPEFTYGYTF. CDR3 DNA: TGCGCCAGCAGCCCAGAATTTACCTATGGCTACACCTTC.

The DNA for the CDR3 is TGTGCCAGCAGACCACATCAGGGGGCTGGTGAGCAGTACTTC. It translates to CASRPHQGAGEQYF. The chain uses TRBV7-9 and TRBJ2-7; TRBD1 matches 8 bases. Trimming cost V 6 bases and J 7 bases; bases outside gene matches: 11. The CDR3 length is 14 residues. Looked up from germline, CDR1 is SEHNR and CDR2 is FQNEAQ (reference sequence).

A remark on this clone: Since a much larger clone is just one base distant, this may be a read error. The chain joins TRBV28 to TRBJ1-2; 8 nucleotides align to TRBD1. Looked up from germline, CDR1 is MDHEN and CDR2 is SYDVKM. This CDR3 is built from 13 residues. The J segment lost 4 bases and the V segment lost 5 bases, leaving 3 bases of the junction unmatched. CDR3 nucleotides: TGTGCCAGCAGTCCGACAGGGGCCTATGGCTACACCTTC. It codes for CASSPTGAYGYTF.

This clone occurred once. This rearrangement joins TRBV11-2 to TRBJ2-2; D uncertain. Germline CDR1 SGHAT, CDR2 FQNNGV. The CDR3 sequence is 16 residues long. Trimming left V 1 base short and J 0 bases short, with 9 bases between. The CDR3 protein is CASSLVGRTNTGELFF. CDR3 sequence (DNA): TGTGCCAGCAGCTTAGTGGGCAGGACGAACACCGGGGAGCTGTTTTTT.

This clone has just one count. The V gene is TRBV20-1, the J gene TRBJ1-2; D is unclear. The germline CDR1 and CDR2 sequences are DFQATT and SNEGSKA (reference sequence). This CDR3 is built from 11 residues. Trimming pared 4 bases from V and 7 bases from J, leaving 10 bases between. CDR3: CSATGSLGYTF. The CDR3 nucleotides read TGCAGTGCTACCGGGTCCCTTGGCTACACCTTC.

The chain employs TRBV7-9 and TRBJ2-1, with 9 positions matching TRBD2. CDR1 is SEHNR and CDR2 is FQNEAQ in the germline V gene (reference sequence). CDR3 length: 14 residues. Trimming removed 5 bases from V and 9 bases from J; junction bases left unmatched: 8. The CDR3 protein is CASSGASGTIEQFF. The CDR3 region has the DNA TGTGCCAGCAGCGGGGCTAGCGGGACGATTGAGCAGTTCTTC.

The chain joins TRBV7-8 to TRBJ2-1; possible D gene TRBD1, 5 bases. The CDR3 length is 15 residues. The germline V and J ends were trimmed by 5 bases and 7 bases, with 18 bases remaining between them. The germline V gene has CDR1 SGHVS and CDR2 FQNEAQ. Here the CDR3 reads CASSLQTGAPNEQFF. DNA for the CDR3: TGTGCCAGCAGCCTACAAACAGGTGCTCCTAATGAGCAGTTCTTC.

The rearrangement joins TRBV7-9 to TRBJ1-1, with D possibly being TRBD1 (6 bases). Germline CDR1 and CDR2: SEHNR and FQNEAQ (reference sequence). The CDR3 length is 14 residues. V dropped 3 bases and J dropped 4 bases, with 12 bases sitting between them. CDR3 coding DNA: TGTGCCAGCAGCTTCCCTACAGGGCTCACTGAAGCTTTCTTT. It is translated as CASSFPTGLTEAFF. Filled out from reference TRBV7-9 and TRBJ1-1, the complete variable domain reads DTGVSQNPRHKITKRGQNVTFRCDPISEHNRLYWYRQTLGQGPEFLTYFQNEAQLEKSRLLSDRFSAERPKGSFSTLEIQRTEQGDSAMYLCASSFPTGLTEAFFGQGTRLTVV.

V is TRBV6-6 and J is TRBJ1-5; TRBD1 is a possible D gene (6 bases). Trimming took 6 bases from V and 3 from J, leaving 9 bases between them. CDR3 size: 13 residues. Germline loops: CDR1 MNHNY, CDR2 SVGAGI (reference sequence). The CDR3 region is CASRQGYNQPQHF. The CDR3 nucleotides are TGTGCCAGCAGACAGGGCTACAATCAGCCCCAGCATTTT.

The chain combines TRBV11-2 with TRBJ2-3; possibly TRBD1 or TRBD2 for D (5 bases each). The CDR3 is 15 residues long. Per germline, CDR1 SGHAT and CDR2 FQNNGV. V gave up 1 base and J gave up 0 bases, with 8 bases separating them. The DNA for the CDR3 is TGTGCCAGCAGCTTAGGGGACGTAAGCACAGATACGCAGTATTTT. It is translated as CASSLGDVSTDTQYF.

V gene TRBV30 combines with J gene TRBJ1-3; 8 positions match TRBD1. This CDR3 has 14 residues. In germline, CDR1 is GTSNPN, CDR2 SVGIG (reference sequence). The V gene end was trimmed by 1 base and the J gene end by 7 bases; junction bases not matched to a gene: 6. CDR3 residues: CAWSEATGANTIYF. DNA for the CDR3: TGTGCCTGGAGTGAGGCGACAGGGGCCAACACCATATATTTT.

CDR3 in amino acids: CASSLGKANVYEQYF. The CDR3 DNA follows: TGTGCCAGCAGCTTAGGAAAAGCTAACGTCTACGAGCAGTACTTC. The V call is TRBV7-2, the J call TRBJ2-7; unclear D gene. Germline CDR1 SGHTA, CDR2 FQGNSA. Trimming took off 1 base at V and 3 bases at J, with 13 bases between the two ends. The CDR3 spans 15 residues. The complete variable domain, with remaining parts taken from reference TRBV7-2 and TRBJ2-7, reads GAGVSQSPSNKVTEKGKDVELRCDPISGHTALYWYRQSLGQGLEFLIYFQGNSAPDKSGLPSDRFSAERTGGSVSTLTIQRTQQEDSAVYLCASSLGKANVYEQYFGPGTRLTVT.

J is TRBJ2-7 and V is TRBV10-2; no clear D gene. Between the trimmed V and J ends, which lost 3 bases and 0 bases, there was a span of 9 bases. From germline, CDR1 is WSHSY and CDR2 SAAADI. The CDR3 spans 14 residues. The DNA of the CDR3 is TGCGCCAGCAGTGAAAACTCAGACTCCTACGAGCAGTACTTC. Its translation: CASSENSDSYEQYF.

The gene calls are TRBV6-4 and TRBJ1-2, with a possible D match to TRBD1 (6 bases). V gave up 6 bases and J gave up 2 bases, with 13 bases separating them. The CDR3 is 14 amino acids. Germline V gene data show CDR1 as MRHNA and CDR2 as SNTAGT. The CDR3 is CASSPGGANYGYTF. The CDR3 DNA reads TGTGCCAGCAGCCCGGGGGGGGCAAACTATGGCTACACCTTC.

The CDR3 reads CASSPSGPQETQYF. The CDR3 DNA follows: TGTGCCAGCAGTCCCAGCGGGCCGCAAGAGACCCAGTACTTC. This chain joins TRBV6-4 and TRBJ2-5; tentatively, D is TRBD2 (6 bases). This CDR3 comprises 14 residues. Trimming removed 5 bases at V and 2 bases at J, with 12 bases between. The V gene's germline CDR1 is MRHNA and CDR2 SNTAGT.